Shown below are 13 T cell receptor beta chains from a single sample sequenced in a study of long-term antiretroviral therapy in people with HIV. At survey level, the immunoSEQ assay was run in its v3.0 version. Generated by immunoSEQ multiplex PCR, the TCRdb table keeps only in-frame clones and is missing some. The profile shows around 25,000 clones, around nine tenths of them singletons. The sequencing here drew on unsorted PBMCs, taken more than 4.4 years after starting antiretroviral therapy. The source is a man aged 30-40 years with HIV.

The chain recombines TRBV5-5 with TRBJ2-3; D is perhaps TRBD2 (6 bases). V gave up 5 bases and J gave up 1 base, with 17 bases separating them. CDR1 SGHKS and CDR2 YYEKEE come from the germline V gene (reference sequence). This CDR3 comprises 16 residues. The CDR3 DNA follows: TGTGCCAGCAGTTTGAGGAGGGGCGGGGGCACAGATACGCAGTATTTT. Its protein product is CASSLRRGGGTDTQYF.

This chain connects TRBV11-2 to TRBJ2-2, with D perhaps matching TRBD2 (5 bases). Trimming took 5 bases from V and 5 from J, leaving 15 bases between them. The CDR3 spans 15 residues. Germline CDR1 is SGHAT and CDR2 is FQNNGV. As DNA, the CDR3 is TGTGCCAGCAGCCCCGGGAAGAGTGGTACCGGGGAGCTGTTTTTT. Amino acids: CASSPGKSGTGELFF.

The rearrangement links TRBV29-1 to TRBJ2-7; D is ambiguous. V was shortened by 4 bases and J by 0 bases, with 10 bases between the two germline ends. CDR1 and CDR2 from the germline V gene are SQVTM and ANQGSEA. This CDR3 has 13 amino acids. CDR3 coding DNA: TGCAGCGTTGGAGGCGGAAGCTCCTACGAGCAGTACTTC. Its translation: CSVGGGSSYEQYF.

CDR3 bases: TGTGCCAGCAGTTCTAGCGGGTTGGAGACCCAGTACTTC. Protein: CASSSSGLETQYF. V and J are TRBV7-9 and TRBJ2-5; TRBD2 aligns across 8 bases. The CDR3 runs to 13 residues. CDR1 and CDR2 (germline): SEHNR, FQNEAQ (reference sequence). V gave up 6 bases and J gave up 5 bases; unmatched junction bases: 5.

J is TRBJ2-3 and V is TRBV19; TRBD1 aligns across 7 bases. Germline V gene data show CDR1 as LNHDA and CDR2 as SQIVND (reference sequence). The CDR3 has 17 residues. J was trimmed by 1 base and V by 3 bases; bases with no gene match: 10. DNA for the CDR3: TGTGCCAGTAGTATTGCCTCGGACAGGCACGGCACAGATACGCAGTATTTT. As protein: CASSIASDRHGTDTQYF.

The count of this clone is one. The V call is TRBV27, the J call TRBJ1-1; D is undetermined. Germline V gives CDR1 MNHEY, CDR2 SMNVEV (reference sequence). Deletions cut 8 bases from V and 3 bases from J, with 10 bases between. The CDR3 totals 12 residues. The CDR3, as DNA: TGTGCCAGCGGGTTCTCACACACTGAAGCTTTCTTT. Translating gives CASGFSHTEAFF.

The CDR3 sequence is CASSYTRNTEAFF. CDR3 sequence (DNA): TGCGCCAGCAGCTACACAAGGAACACTGAAGCTTTCTTT. V usage is TRBV4-3 and J usage is TRBJ1-1; D is unclear. This CDR3 has 13 residues. The ends were cut back, 5 bases at V and 1 base at J, with 8 bases in the middle. The germline CDR1 and CDR2 sequences are LGHNA and YSLEER.

A single count supports this clone. The CDR3 sequence: CSVQRQGAEAFF. The DNA for the CDR3 is TGCAGCGTTCAAAGACAGGGGGCAGAAGCTTTCTTT. This chain uses TRBV29-1 with TRBJ1-1; TRBD1 agrees at 10 bases. In germline, CDR1 is SQVTM, CDR2 ANQGSEA. The CDR3 has 12 amino acids. The V gene end was trimmed by 5 bases and the J gene end by 8 bases; junction bases not matched to a gene: 5.

V gene TRBV6-6 combines with J gene TRBJ1-2, with a weak D call TRBD1 (5 bases). The CDR3 is 13 amino acids. Looked up from germline, CDR1 is MNHNY and CDR2 is SVGAGI (reference sequence). V lost 4 bases and J 5 bases, leaving 11 bases between the germline ends. The CDR3 coding sequence is TGTGCCAGCAGTTTGGGGGATAATTATGGCTACACCTTC. This encodes CASSLGDNYGYTF.

This chain connects TRBV19 to TRBJ2-7, with D possibly TRBD1 on 6 matching bases. CDR3 length equals 15 residues. V lost 5 bases to trimming and J lost 4 bases, with 18 bases between them. The germline V gene encodes CDR1 LNHDA and CDR2 SQIVND (reference sequence). The CDR3 DNA follows: TGTGCCAGTAGTGCGAGGGGGAAATCTTGGTACGAGCAGTACTTC. Protein: CASSARGKSWYEQYF.

The chain joins TRBV7-9 to TRBJ2-7; D is possibly TRBD1 (5 bases). Germline V lookup: CDR1 SEHNR, CDR2 FQNEAQ (reference sequence). CDR3 length equals 14 residues. The ends were cut back, 5 bases at V and 3 bases at J, with 14 bases in the middle. The CDR3 is CASSRGHPGYEQYF. The DNA of the CDR3 is TGTGCCAGCAGCCGTGGACACCCCGGCTACGAGCAGTACTTC.

The rearrangement uses TRBV19 and TRBJ2-1; a possible D gene is TRBD2 (6 bases). From germline, CDR1 is LNHDA and CDR2 SQIVND (reference sequence). CDR3 size: 15 residues. Trimming cost V 7 bases and J 10 bases, with 23 bases left between them. DNA for the CDR3: TGTGCCAGTACATATCGCGGAGTGGGGGGTGGAGAGCAGTTCTTC. This gives the protein CASTYRGVGGGEQFF.

The chain recombines TRBV7-9 with TRBJ2-1, with D possibly being TRBD1 or TRBD2 (5 bases each). Trimming left V 4 bases short and J 5 bases short, with 15 bases between. This CDR3 is built from 15 residues. Germline assignment: CDR1 SEHNR and CDR2 FQNEAQ (reference sequence). CDR3 bases: TGTGCCAGCAGCTCCCGGGGACGAATTCACAATGAGCAGTTCTTC. Translating it yields CASSSRGRIHNEQFF.